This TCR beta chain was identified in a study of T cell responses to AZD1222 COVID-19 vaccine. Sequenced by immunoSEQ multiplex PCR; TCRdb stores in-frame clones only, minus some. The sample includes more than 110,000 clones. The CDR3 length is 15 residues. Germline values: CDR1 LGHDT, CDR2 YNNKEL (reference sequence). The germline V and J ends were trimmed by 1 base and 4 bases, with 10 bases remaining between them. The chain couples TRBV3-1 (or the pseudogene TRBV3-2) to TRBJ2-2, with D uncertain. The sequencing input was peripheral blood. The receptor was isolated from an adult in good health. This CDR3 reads CASSQGRWSTGELFF. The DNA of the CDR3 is TGTGCCAGCAGCCAAGGAAGGTGGTCCACCGGGGAGCTGTTTTTT.